These T cell receptor beta chains were read from a single sample in a study of blood T cell repertoires in COVID-19. The table came from immunoSEQ multiplex PCR; TCRdb's copy has only in-frame clones and leaves some out. The sample lists 140,000 to 150,000 clones, around four fifths occurring once. Specimen: PBMCs or T cells enriched from blood (not recorded which). Receptors originate from a woman aged 40 to 50 who had recovered from COVID-19. Each CDR3 is given with its conserved first and last residue. Fields, in order: CDR3 protein, CDR3 DNA, D gene, clone size, J gene, V gene. D genes are given only for firm matches. Where a row states a size, it is once, few, many or the class of an expanded clone; other rows omit it.

CASGLVRGDIRSGNTIYF | TGTGCTAGTGGTTTGGTGCGTGGGGACATCCGCTCTGGAAACACCATATATTTT | - | - | TRBJ1-3 | TRBV12-5
CASSLSEGFENSPLHF | TGCGCCAGCAGCTTGTCTGAGGGATTCGAGAATTCACCCCTCCACTTT | - | - | TRBJ1-6 | TRBV5-1
CASSQEWNRGGEQYF | TGTGCCAGCAGCCAAGAGTGGAACAGGGGTGGCGAGCAGTACTTC | TRBD1 | - | TRBJ2-7 | TRBV3-1/TRBV3-2
CASSQEVYRHNEQFF | TGTGCCAGCAGCCAAGAAGTATACAGACACAATGAGCAGTTCTTC | - | - | TRBJ2-1 | TRBV4-2
CASSLGREYNEQFF | TGTGCCAGCAGCTTAGGGCGGGAGTACAATGAGCAGTTCTTC | TRBD2 | many | TRBJ2-1 | TRBV7-6
CASSILIQRGVDTDTQYF | TGTGCCAGTAGTATTTTAATACAGCGGGGGGTAGACACAGATACGCAGTATTTT | TRBD2 | - | TRBJ2-3 | TRBV19
CASSELAGAGEQFF | TGTGCCAGCAGTGAGCTAGCGGGAGCGGGCGAGCAGTTCTTC | TRBD2 | many | TRBJ2-1 | TRBV6-1
CASSLRTGTTTDTQYF | TGCGCCAGCAGCTTGCGAACCGGGACTACCACAGATACGCAGTATTTT | TRBD2 | - | TRBJ2-3 | TRBV5-1
CASSESPRHF | TGTGCCAGCAGTGAATCGCCGCGGCATTTT | - | - | TRBJ1-5 | TRBV6-4
CASSFDTFYGYTF | TGTGCCAGCAGCTTTGACACCTTCTATGGCTACACCTTC | - | - | TRBJ1-2 | TRBV11-2
CASSFAGVSYEQYF | TGTGCCAGCAGCTTCGCAGGGGTATCCTACGAGCAGTACTTC | - | - | TRBJ2-7 | TRBV3-1/TRBV3-2
CSVARRVNTEAFF | TGCAGCGTGGCGAGGAGGGTGAACACTGAAGCTTTCTTT | - | - | TRBJ1-1 | TRBV29-1
CASSIWRGGRETQYF | TGTGCCAGTAGTATATGGAGGGGGGGAAGAGAGACCCAGTACTTC | - | once | TRBJ2-5 | TRBV19
CASSVGASGNTIYF | TGTGCCAGCAGCGTAGGCGCTTCTGGAAACACCATATATTTT | - | once | TRBJ1-3 | TRBV9
CASSRSFLNTEAFF | TGTGCCAGCAGTCGGAGCTTTTTGAACACTGAAGCTTTCTTT | - | - | TRBJ1-1 | TRBV6-2/TRBV6-3
CASGPFGVRGYYEQYF | TGTGCCAGCGGGCCGTTTGGGGTGCGGGGATACTACGAGCAGTACTTC | - | - | TRBJ2-7 | TRBV27
CASSVAERNTIYF | TGTGCCAGCAGTGTGGCCGAACGAAACACCATATATTTT | - | - | TRBJ1-3 | TRBV2
CASTDRQGGEKLFF | TGTGCCAGCACCGACCGACAGGGTGGAGAAAAACTGTTTTTT | TRBD1 | - | TRBJ1-4 | TRBV25-1
CASSALSRGLDEQFF | TGTGCCAGCAGTGCCCTATCCCGGGGGTTGGATGAGCAGTTCTTC | - | - | TRBJ2-1 | TRBV7-8
CASSEPRHGNQPQHF | TGTGCCAGCAGTGAACCACGACACGGCAATCAGCCCCAGCATTTT | - | - | TRBJ1-5 | TRBV6-1
CAWSREGGDVEDGYTF | TGTGCCTGGAGTAGGGAGGGGGGCGACGTTGAAGATGGCTACACCTTC | - | once | TRBJ1-2 | TRBV30
CASSLGQRANYGYTF | TGTGCCAGTAGTCTAGGACAGAGAGCCAACTATGGCTACACCTTC | - | once | TRBJ1-2 | TRBV19
CASTLMGGRDYEQYF | TGTGCCAGCACTTTAATGGGCGGGAGGGACTACGAGCAGTACTTC | TRBD2 | - | TRBJ2-7 | TRBV3-1/TRBV3-2
CASSYGGTNTDTQYF | TGTGCCAGCAGCTATGGGGGGACTAACACAGATACGCAGTATTTT | TRBD2 | - | TRBJ2-3 | TRBV5-4
CAWSVRGWAEAFF | TGTGCCTGGAGTGTGAGGGGGTGGGCTGAAGCTTTCTTT | - | - | TRBJ1-1 | TRBV30
CAWSEREGQLFF | TGTGCCTGGAGTGAGCGGGAGGGCCAGTTGTTCTTC | TRBD2 | - | TRBJ2-1 | TRBV30
CATSREGQGINQPQHF | TGTGCCACCAGCAGAGAAGGACAGGGGATTAATCAGCCCCAGCATTTT | TRBD1 | - | TRBJ1-5 | TRBV15
CASSETMTANYGYTF | TGTGCCAGCAGTGAGACAATGACAGCCAACTATGGCTACACCTTC | - | - | TRBJ1-2 | TRBV6-1
CASSLGDRPTGELFF | TGTGCCAGCAGCTTGGGGGACAGACCTACCGGGGAGCTGTTTTTT | TRBD1 | - | TRBJ2-2 | TRBV5-5
CASSHAGAYEQYF | TGTGCCAGCAGCCATGCGGGTGCGTACGAGCAGTACTTC | - | - | TRBJ2-7 | TRBV3-1/TRBV3-2
CASSLSAGGSYEQFF | TGTGCCAGCAGTTTGTCCGCGGGAGGGAGCTATGAGCAGTTCTTC | TRBD2 | few | TRBJ2-1 | TRBV27
CASSPTSGSSGEQYF | TGTGCCAGTAGTCCGACTAGCGGGAGCTCTGGGGAGCAGTACTTC | TRBD2 | - | TRBJ2-7 | TRBV19
CASSLTETGYGYTF | TGTGCCAGCAGCTTGACAGAGACGGGCTATGGCTACACCTTC | - | few | TRBJ1-2 | TRBV7-9
CAWSRTGGAGQPQHF | TGTGCCTGGAGTCGGACAGGGGGCGCGGGGCAGCCCCAGCATTTT | TRBD1 | few | TRBJ1-5 | TRBV30
CASSLGVGTEAFF | TGTGCCAGCAGCTTGGGAGTGGGGACTGAAGCTTTCTTT | - | - | TRBJ1-1 | TRBV11-2
CASSLDRALTDTQYF | TGCGCCAGCAGCTTGGACAGGGCCTTAACAGATACGCAGTATTTT | - | - | TRBJ2-3 | TRBV5-1
CSAIAGASANEQYF | TGCAGCGCCATAGCGGGAGCTTCCGCCAACGAGCAGTACTTC | TRBD2 | - | TRBJ2-7 | TRBV29-1
CATSQGVGLAEAFF | TGTGCCACCAGCCAGGGGGTTGGGTTGGCTGAAGCTTTCTTT | TRBD1 | - | TRBJ1-1 | TRBV15
CASSLKQGAGTEAFF | TGCGCCAGCAGCTTAAAACAGGGCGCTGGCACTGAAGCTTTCTTT | - | - | TRBJ1-1 | TRBV5-1
CASSAFGLAGTTDTQYF | TGTGCCAGCAGTGCCTTCGGACTAGCGGGAACCACAGATACGCAGTATTTT | TRBD2 | - | TRBJ2-3 | TRBV6-4
CATSGGRGDYNEQFF | TGTGCCACCAGTGGGGGACGGGGGGACTACAATGAGCAGTTCTTC | TRBD2 | - | TRBJ2-1 | TRBV24-1
CASRGQGGEKLFF | TGTGCCAGCAGAGGACAGGGAGGCGAAAAACTGTTTTTT | TRBD1 | - | TRBJ1-4 | TRBV25-1
CASSLQGDTEAFF | TGTGCCAGCAGTCTGCAGGGGGACACTGAAGCTTTCTTT | TRBD1 | once | TRBJ1-1 | TRBV27
CASSPPGHGRAEAFF | TGTGCCAGCTCACCACCGGGACATGGTAGGGCTGAAGCTTTCTTT | - | - | TRBJ1-1 | TRBV18
CAWSVGNGYTF | TGTGCCTGGAGTGTCGGGAACGGCTACACCTTC | - | - | TRBJ1-2 | TRBV30
CASRVRYFTDTQYF | TGTGCCAGCAGGGTACGGTATTTCACAGATACGCAGTATTTT | - | - | TRBJ2-3 | TRBV6-5
CASSRGDRVNTEAFF | TGTGCCAGTAGTAGAGGGGACAGGGTGAACACTGAAGCTTTCTTT | TRBD1 | - | TRBJ1-1 | TRBV19
CASRRTGAGELFF | TGTGCCAGCAGGCGGACAGGGGCCGGGGAGCTGTTTTTT | TRBD1 | - | TRBJ2-2 | TRBV6-5
CASSQDKDQRYGYTF | TGCGCCAGCAGCCAAGACAAGGATCAGCGCTATGGCTACACCTTC | - | - | TRBJ1-2 | TRBV4-1
CASSRQGADTQYF | TGTGCCAGCAGCAGACAGGGGGCAGATACGCAGTATTTT | TRBD1 | - | TRBJ2-3 | TRBV7-2
CASSNSGSGAGELFF | TGTGCCAGCAGCAATAGCGGGAGTGGCGCCGGGGAGCTGTTTTTT | TRBD2 | - | TRBJ2-2 | TRBV7-8
CASSPNRGMNTEAFF | TGTGCCAGCAGCCCCAACAGGGGTATGAACACTGAAGCTTTCTTT | TRBD1 | once | TRBJ1-1 | TRBV9
CASRPGQLNTEAFF | TGCGCCAGCAGGCCGGGACAACTGAACACTGAAGCTTTCTTT | - | once | TRBJ1-1 | TRBV10-2
CASSPLGGVGNTIYF | TGTGCCAGCAGCCCCTTGGGAGGGGTCGGAAACACCATATATTTT | - | - | TRBJ1-3 | TRBV7-8
CASSFVGDSRPTDF | TGTGCCAGCAGCTTCGTCGGGGACAGTAGACCTACGGACTTC | TRBD1 | - | TRBJ2-7 | TRBV5-6
CASSGRVSEQFF | TGTGCCAGCAGCGGCAGGGTTAGTGAGCAGTTCTTC | - | - | TRBJ2-1 | TRBV7-8
CASSAGQGPDTQYF | TGTGCCAGCAGCGCAGGACAGGGCCCAGATACGCAGTATTTT | TRBD1 | - | TRBJ2-3 | TRBV9
CASSPHSGRSEQYF | TGTGCCAGCAGCCCCCATAGCGGGAGAAGCGAGCAGTACTTC | TRBD2 | once | TRBJ2-7 | TRBV16